Below, one T cell receptor beta chain is given with its context. Its matching antigen is unknown. The source of the sample is a study of cytomegalovirus exposure and HLA in healthy donors. Background on the study: Assignment to the Caucasian-associated ancestry cluster applied to around 80% of the roughly 400 genotyped donors. General study findings and limits: Whilst most TCR sequences proved rare, a subset of public TCRs occurred across many donors.

Donors had nominal health at sampling but likely had unrecorded immune exposures. Primers for the PCR totalled 60 Vbeta and 13 Jbeta. Produced via immunoSEQ multiplex PCR; TCRdb's table is partial and in-frame only. The sample has about 110,000 clones, roughly 68% seen once. The TCR was taken from a woman in her 30s in good health and CMV-seronegative. Material for sequencing was PBMCs.

The CDR3 is CASTESPELNTEAFF. CDR3 sequence (DNA): TGTGCCAGCACCGAGTCTCCGGAGTTAAACACTGAAGCTTTCTTT. J is TRBJ1-1 and V is TRBV6-4; D uncertain. Germline V lookup: CDR1 MRHNA, CDR2 SNTAGT. This CDR3 has 15 residues. Trimming shortened V by 7 bases and J by 2 bases, and 17 bases separated the two germline ends.